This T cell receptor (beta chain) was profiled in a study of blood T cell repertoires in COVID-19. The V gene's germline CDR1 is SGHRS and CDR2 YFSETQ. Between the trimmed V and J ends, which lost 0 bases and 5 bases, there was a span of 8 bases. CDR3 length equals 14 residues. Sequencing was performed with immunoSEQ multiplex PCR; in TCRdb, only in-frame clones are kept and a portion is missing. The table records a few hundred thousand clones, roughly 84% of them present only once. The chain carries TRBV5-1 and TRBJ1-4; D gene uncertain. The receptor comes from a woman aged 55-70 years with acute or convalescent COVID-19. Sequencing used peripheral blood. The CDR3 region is CASSLGSGNEKLFF. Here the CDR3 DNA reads TGCGCCAGCAGCTTGGGGTCAGGAAATGAAAAACTGTTTTTT.